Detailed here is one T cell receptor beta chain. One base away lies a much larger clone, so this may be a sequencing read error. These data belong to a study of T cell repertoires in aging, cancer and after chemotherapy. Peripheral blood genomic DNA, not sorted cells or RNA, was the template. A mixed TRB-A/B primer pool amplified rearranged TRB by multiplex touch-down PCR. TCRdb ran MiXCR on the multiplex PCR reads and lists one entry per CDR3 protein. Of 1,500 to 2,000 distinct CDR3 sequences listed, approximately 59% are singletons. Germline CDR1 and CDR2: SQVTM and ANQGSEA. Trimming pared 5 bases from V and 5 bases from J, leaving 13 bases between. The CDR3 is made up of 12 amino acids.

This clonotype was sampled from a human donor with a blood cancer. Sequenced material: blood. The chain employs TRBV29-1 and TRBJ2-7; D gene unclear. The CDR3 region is CSVWSGIDEQYF. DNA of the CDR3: TGCAGCGTTTGGTCAGGTATCGACGAGCAGTACTTC.